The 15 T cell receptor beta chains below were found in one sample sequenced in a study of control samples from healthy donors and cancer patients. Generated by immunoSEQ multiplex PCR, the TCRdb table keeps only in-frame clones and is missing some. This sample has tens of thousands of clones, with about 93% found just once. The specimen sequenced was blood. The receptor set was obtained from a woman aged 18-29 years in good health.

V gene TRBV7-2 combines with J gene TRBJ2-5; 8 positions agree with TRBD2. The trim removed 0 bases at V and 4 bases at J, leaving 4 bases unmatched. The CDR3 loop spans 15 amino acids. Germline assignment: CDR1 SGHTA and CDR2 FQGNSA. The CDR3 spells CASSLAVTSGETQYF. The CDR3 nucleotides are TGTGCCAGCAGCTTAGCGGTCACTAGCGGAGAGACCCAGTACTTC.

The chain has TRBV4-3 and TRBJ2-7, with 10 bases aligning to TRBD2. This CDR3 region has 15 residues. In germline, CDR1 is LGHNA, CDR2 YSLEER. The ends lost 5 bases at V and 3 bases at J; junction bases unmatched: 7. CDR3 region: CASSAGTSVNYEQYF. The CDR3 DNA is TGCGCCAGCAGCGCCGGGACTAGCGTTAACTACGAGCAGTACTTC.

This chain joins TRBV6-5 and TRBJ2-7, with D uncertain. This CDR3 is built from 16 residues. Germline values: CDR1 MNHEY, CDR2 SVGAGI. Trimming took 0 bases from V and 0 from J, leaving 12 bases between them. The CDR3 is CASSYSGPPTSYEQYF. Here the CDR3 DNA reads TGTGCCAGCAGTTACTCTGGACCGCCGACCTCCTACGAGCAGTACTTC.

CDR3 sequence reads: CASSQVVQGIYEQFF. The CDR3, as DNA: TGCGCCAGCAGCCAAGTAGTCCAGGGGATATATGAGCAGTTCTTC. The chain couples TRBV4-1 to TRBJ2-1; D perhaps matches TRBD1 (6 bases). Per germline, CDR1 MGHRA and CDR2 YSYEKL. This CDR3 is 15 amino acids long. The V end was cut by 1 base, the J end by 8 bases, with 15 bases between.

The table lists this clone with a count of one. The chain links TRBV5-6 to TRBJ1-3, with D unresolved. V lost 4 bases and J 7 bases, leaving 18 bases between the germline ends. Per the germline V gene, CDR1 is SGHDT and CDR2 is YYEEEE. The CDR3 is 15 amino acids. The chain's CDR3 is CASSPGLRIMNTIYF. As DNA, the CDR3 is TGTGCCAGCAGCCCCGGGCTCCGGATCATGAACACCATATATTTT.

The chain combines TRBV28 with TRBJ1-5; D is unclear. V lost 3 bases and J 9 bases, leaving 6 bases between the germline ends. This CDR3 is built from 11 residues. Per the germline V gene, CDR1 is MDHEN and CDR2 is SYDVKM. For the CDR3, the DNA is TGTGCCAGCAGTTTCAACTGGCCCCAGCATTTT. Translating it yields CASSFNWPQHF.

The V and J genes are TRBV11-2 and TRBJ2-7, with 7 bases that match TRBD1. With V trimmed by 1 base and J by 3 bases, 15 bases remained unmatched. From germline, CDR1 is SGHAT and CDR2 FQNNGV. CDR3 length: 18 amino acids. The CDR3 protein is CASSLGPEFGNRGYEQYF. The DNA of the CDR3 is TGTGCCAGCAGCTTAGGGCCCGAATTTGGGAACAGGGGCTACGAGCAGTACTTC.

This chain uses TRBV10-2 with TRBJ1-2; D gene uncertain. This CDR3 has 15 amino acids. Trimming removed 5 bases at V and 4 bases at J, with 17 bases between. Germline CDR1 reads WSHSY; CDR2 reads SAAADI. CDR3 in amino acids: CASSSLPATSYGYTF. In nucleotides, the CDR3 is TGCGCCAGCAGTTCGCTCCCCGCGACATCCTATGGCTACACCTTC.

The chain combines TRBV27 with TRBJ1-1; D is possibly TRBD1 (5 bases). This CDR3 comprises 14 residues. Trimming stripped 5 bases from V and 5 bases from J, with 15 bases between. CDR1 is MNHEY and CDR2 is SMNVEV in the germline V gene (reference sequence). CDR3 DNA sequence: TGTGCCAGCAGTCTTCGGATCGGGGGGACTGAAGCTTTCTTT. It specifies CASSLRIGGTEAFF.

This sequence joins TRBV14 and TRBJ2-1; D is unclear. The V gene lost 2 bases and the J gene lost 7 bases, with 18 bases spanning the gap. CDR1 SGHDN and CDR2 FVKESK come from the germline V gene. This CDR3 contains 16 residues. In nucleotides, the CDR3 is TGTGCCAGCAGCCAAAGACTGAAGGGCTGGGGAAATGAGCAGTTCTTC. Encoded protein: CASSQRLKGWGNEQFF. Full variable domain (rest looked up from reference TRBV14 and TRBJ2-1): EAGVTQFPSHSVIEKGQTVTLRCDPISGHDNLYWYRRVMGKEIKFLLHFVKESKQDESGMPNNRFLAERTGGTYSTLKVQPAELEDSGVYFCASSQRLKGWGNEQFFGPGTRLTVL.

CDR3 protein: CASSPPGAIGSPLHF. The DNA for the CDR3 is TGTGCCAGCTCACCACCAGGAGCCATAGGATCACCCCTCCACTTT. The V and J genes are TRBV18 and TRBJ1-6; D unclear. This CDR3 comprises 15 residues. CDR1 and CDR2 (germline): KGHSH, LQKENI. The V end was cut by 0 bases, the J end by 10 bases, with 13 bases between.

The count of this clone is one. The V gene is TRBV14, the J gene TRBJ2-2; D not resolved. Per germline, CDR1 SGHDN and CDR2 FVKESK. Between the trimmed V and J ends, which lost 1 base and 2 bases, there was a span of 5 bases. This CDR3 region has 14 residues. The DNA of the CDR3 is TGTGCCAGCAGCCAAGCAGTAAACACCGGGGAGCTGTTTTTT. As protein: CASSQAVNTGELFF.

CDR3 amino acids: CASSLRQVTWFF. The CDR3 DNA sequence: TGTGCCAGCAGTCTAAGACAGGTGACCTGGTTCTTC. The V call is TRBV27, the J call TRBJ2-1, with D perhaps matching TRBD1 (6 bases). CDR3 length equals 12 residues. The germline CDR1 and CDR2 sequences are MNHEY and SMNVEV (reference sequence). Between the trimmed V and J ends, which lost 5 bases and 15 bases, there was a span of 17 bases.

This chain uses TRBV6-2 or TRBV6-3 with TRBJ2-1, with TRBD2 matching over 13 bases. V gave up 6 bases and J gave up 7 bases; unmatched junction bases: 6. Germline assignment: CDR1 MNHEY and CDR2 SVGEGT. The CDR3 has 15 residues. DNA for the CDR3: TGTGCCAGCAGCACAACTAGCGGGAGGGGGAATGAGCAGTTCTTC. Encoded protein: CASSTTSGRGNEQFF.

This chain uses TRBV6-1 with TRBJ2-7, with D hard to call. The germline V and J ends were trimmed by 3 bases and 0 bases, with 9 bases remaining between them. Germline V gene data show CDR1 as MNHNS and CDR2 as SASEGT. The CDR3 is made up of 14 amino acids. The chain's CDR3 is CASSEQSFSYEQYF. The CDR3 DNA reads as TGTGCCAGCAGTGAGCAGAGTTTCTCCTACGAGCAGTACTTC.